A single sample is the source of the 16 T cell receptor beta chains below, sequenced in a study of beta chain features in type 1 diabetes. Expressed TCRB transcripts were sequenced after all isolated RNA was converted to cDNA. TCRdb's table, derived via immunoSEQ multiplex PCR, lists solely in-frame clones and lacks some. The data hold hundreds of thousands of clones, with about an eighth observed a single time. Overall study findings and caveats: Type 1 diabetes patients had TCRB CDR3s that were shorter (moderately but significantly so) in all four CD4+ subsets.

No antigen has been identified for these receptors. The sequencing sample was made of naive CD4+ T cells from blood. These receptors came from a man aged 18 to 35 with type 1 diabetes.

The chain's CDR3 is CASSLDVTGQETQYF. CDR3 DNA sequence: TGTGCCAGCAGTCTGGATGTGACAGGGCAAGAGACCCAGTACTTC. This rearrangement joins TRBV6-6 to TRBJ2-5; 7 nucleotides line up with TRBD1. There are 15 residues in the CDR3. J lost 2 bases, V lost 5 bases, and 8 bases had no gene match. CDR1 MNHNY and CDR2 SVGAGI come from the germline V gene (reference sequence).

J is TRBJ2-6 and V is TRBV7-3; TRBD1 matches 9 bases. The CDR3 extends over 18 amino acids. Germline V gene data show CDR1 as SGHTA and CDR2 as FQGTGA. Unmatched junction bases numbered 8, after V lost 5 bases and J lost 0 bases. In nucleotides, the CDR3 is TGTGCCAGCAGCAAACCTCCGGGACAGGGCTCTGGGGCCAACGTCCTGACTTTC. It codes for CASSKPPGQGSGANVLTF.

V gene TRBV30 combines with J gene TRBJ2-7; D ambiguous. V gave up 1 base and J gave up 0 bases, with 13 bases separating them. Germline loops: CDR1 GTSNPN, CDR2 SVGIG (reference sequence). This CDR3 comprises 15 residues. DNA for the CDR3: TGTGCCTGGAGTGGCTCCTCAAGGATCTCCTACGAGCAGTACTTC. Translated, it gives CAWSGSSRISYEQYF.

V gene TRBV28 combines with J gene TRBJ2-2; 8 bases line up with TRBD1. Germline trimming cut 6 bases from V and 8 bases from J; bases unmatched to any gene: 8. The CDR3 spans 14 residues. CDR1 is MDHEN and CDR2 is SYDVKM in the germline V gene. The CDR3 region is CASSLQGAGGELFF. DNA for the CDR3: TGTGCCAGCAGCCTCCAGGGGGCGGGAGGGGAGCTGTTTTTT.

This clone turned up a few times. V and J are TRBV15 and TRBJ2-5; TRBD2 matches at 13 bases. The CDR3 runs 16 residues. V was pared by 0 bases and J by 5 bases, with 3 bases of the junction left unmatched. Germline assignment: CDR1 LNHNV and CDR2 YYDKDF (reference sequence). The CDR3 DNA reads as TGTGCCACCAGCAGAGAACTAGCGGGGGGGCGGGAGACCCAGTACTTC. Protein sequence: CATSRELAGGRETQYF.

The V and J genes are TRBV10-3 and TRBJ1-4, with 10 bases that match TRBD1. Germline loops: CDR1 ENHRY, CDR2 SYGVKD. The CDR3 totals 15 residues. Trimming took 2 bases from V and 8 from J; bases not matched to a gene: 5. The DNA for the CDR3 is TGTGCCATCAGTGAGCGGGGGACAGGGGACGAAAAACTGTTTTTT. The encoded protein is CAISERGTGDEKLFF.

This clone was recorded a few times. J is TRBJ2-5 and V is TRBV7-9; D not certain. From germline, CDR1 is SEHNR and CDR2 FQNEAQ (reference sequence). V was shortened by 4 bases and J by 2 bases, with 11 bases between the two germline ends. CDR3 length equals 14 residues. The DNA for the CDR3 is TGTGCCAGCAGCTCCCGGGTAACGCAAGAGACCCAGTACTTC. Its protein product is CASSSRVTQETQYF.

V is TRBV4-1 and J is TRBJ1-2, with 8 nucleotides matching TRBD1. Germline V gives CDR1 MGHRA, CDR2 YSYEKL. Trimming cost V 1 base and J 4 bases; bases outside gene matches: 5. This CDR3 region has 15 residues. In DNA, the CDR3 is TGCGCCAGCAGCCAAGGCCCGACAGGGGTCTATGGCTACACCTTC. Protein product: CASSQGPTGVYGYTF.

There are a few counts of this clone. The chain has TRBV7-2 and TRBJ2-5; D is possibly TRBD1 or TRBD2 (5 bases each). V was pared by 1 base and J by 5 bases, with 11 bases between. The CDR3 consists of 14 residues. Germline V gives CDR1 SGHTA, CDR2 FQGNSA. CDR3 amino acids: CASSLVGVGETQYF. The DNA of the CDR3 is TGTGCCAGCAGCTTAGTGGGGGTAGGGGAGACCCAGTACTTC.

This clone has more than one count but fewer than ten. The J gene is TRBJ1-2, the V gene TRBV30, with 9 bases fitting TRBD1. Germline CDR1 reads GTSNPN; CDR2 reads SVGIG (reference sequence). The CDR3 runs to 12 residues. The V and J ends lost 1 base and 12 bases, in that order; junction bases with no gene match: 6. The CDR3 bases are TGTGCCTGGAGTGCCGGGACAGGGAAGAACACCTTC. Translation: CAWSAGTGKNTF.

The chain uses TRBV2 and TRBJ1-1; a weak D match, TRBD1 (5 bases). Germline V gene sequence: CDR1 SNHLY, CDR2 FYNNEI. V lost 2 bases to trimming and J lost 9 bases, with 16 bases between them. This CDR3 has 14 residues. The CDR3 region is CASSETLGGGKAFF. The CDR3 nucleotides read TGTGCCAGCAGTGAAACCCTCGGGGGTGGAAAAGCTTTCTTT. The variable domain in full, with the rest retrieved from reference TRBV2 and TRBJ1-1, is EPEVTQTPSHQVTQMGQEVILRCVPISNHLYFYWYRQILGQKVEFLVSFYNNEISEKSEIFDDQFSVERPDGSNFTLKIRSTKLEDSAMYFCASSETLGGGKAFFGQGTRLTVV.

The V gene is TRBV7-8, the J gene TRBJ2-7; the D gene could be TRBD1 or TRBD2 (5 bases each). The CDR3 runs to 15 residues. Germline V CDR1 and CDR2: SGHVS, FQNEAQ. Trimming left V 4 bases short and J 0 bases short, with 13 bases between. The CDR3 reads CASSSSGTGSYEQYF. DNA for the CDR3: TGTGCCAGCAGCTCTTCAGGGACCGGCTCCTACGAGCAGTACTTC.

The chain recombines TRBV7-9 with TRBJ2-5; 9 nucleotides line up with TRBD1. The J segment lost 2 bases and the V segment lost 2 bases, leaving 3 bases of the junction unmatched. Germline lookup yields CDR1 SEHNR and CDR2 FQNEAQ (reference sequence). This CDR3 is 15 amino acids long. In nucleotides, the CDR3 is TGTGCCAGCAGCTTAAAGACAGGGGGACAAGAGACCCAGTACTTC. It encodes CASSLKTGGQETQYF.

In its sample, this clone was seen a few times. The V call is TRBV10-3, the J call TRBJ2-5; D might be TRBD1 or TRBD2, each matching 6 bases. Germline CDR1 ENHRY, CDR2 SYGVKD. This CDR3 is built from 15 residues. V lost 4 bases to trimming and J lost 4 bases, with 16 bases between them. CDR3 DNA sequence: TGTGCCATCAGTGGAACGGGGGCCCTGGGAGAGACCCAGTACTTC. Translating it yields CAISGTGALGETQYF.

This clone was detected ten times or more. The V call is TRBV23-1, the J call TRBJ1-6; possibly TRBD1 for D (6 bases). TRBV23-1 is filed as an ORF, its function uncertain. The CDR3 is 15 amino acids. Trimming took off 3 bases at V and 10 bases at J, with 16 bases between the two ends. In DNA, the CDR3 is TGCGCCAGCAGTCATCTCGGGACAATAGGATCACCCCTCCACTTT. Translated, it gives CASSHLGTIGSPLHF.

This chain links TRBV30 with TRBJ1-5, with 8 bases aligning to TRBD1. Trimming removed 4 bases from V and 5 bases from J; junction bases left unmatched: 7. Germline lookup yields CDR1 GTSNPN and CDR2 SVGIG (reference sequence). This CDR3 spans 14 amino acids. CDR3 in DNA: TGTGCCTGGAACGGACAGGGTAGGCATCAGCCCCAGCATTTT. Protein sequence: CAWNGQGRHQPQHF.